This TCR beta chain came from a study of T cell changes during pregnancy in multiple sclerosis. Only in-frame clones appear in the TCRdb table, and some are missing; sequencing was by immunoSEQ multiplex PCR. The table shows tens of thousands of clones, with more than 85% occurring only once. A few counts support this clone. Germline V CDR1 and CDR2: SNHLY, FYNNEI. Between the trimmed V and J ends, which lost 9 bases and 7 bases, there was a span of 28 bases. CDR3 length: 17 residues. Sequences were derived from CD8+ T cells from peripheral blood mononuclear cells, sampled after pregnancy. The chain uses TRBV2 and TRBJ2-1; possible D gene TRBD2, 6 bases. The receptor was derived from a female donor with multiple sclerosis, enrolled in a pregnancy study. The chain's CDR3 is CARGKLRGLTLGNEQFF. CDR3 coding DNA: TGTGCCAGGGGTAAATTACGGGGACTCACTCTTGGGAATGAGCAGTTCTTC.